One sample yielded the 25 T cell receptor beta chains listed below, sequenced in a study of T cells after yellow fever vaccination. Each CDR3 protein gets one entry after TCRdb re-called the 5' RACE reads with MiXCR. The sample contains under 250,000 distinct CDR3 sequences, about 3% of which appear only once. This sample comprised CD4+ T cells sorted from PBMCs, obtained 10 days after the yellow fever booster vaccination. These receptors were collected from a man younger than 30 who received the YFV17D yellow fever vaccine.

The chain couples TRBV9 to TRBJ1-1, with D maybe TRBD1 (5 bases). Germline V gene lookup returns CDR1 SGDLS and CDR2 YYNGEE. Trimming shortened V by 3 bases and J by 5 bases, and 17 bases separated the two germline ends. The CDR3 is 15 residues long. DNA for the CDR3: TGTGCCAGCAGCGCCTTTCCAGGGATGAGAACTGAAGCTTTCTTT. Protein sequence: CASSAFPGMRTEAFF.

This clonotype was seen more than once but under ten times. This chain uses TRBV7-9 with TRBJ2-2; the D is unclear. This CDR3 region has 18 residues. Trimming cost V 1 base and J 0 bases, with 15 bases left between them. CDR1 is SEHNR, CDR2 FQNEAQ, per germline (reference sequence). In DNA, the CDR3 is TGTGCCAGCAGCTTAGTCCTCCCCATAACTACGAACACCGGGGAGCTGTTTTTT. Residues: CASSLVLPITTNTGELFF.

A few counts support this clonotype. This chain connects TRBV19 to TRBJ1-6; D gene uncertain. Per germline, CDR1 LNHDA and CDR2 SQIVND (reference sequence). V lost 2 bases, J lost 5 bases, and 10 bases lay in between. The CDR3 extends over 15 amino acids. The CDR3 here is CASSIFVTNNSPLHF. The CDR3 nucleotides are TGTGCCAGTAGTATATTTGTGACAAATAATTCACCCCTCCACTTT.

This clonotype has a count of ten or more. The chain uses TRBV7-8 and TRBJ2-5; tentatively, D is TRBD2 (6 bases). This CDR3 has 16 residues. The germline V gene encodes CDR1 SGHVS and CDR2 FQNEAQ. V was pared by 2 bases and J by 0 bases, with 13 bases between. In nucleotides, the CDR3 is TGTGCCAGCAGCTTACACCGGGGGATTAACCAAGAGACCCAGTACTTC. Residues: CASSLHRGINQETQYF.

The chain is built from TRBV14 and TRBJ2-5; D might be TRBD2 (6 bases). Trimming left V 4 bases short and J 2 bases short, with 11 bases between. The CDR3 length is 14 residues. Germline V CDR1 and CDR2: SGHDN, FVKESK. CDR3 sequence: CASSLSGLQETQYF. The DNA of the CDR3 is TGTGCCAGCAGCCTGTCGGGACTTCAAGAGACCCAGTACTTC.

This clonotype was counted between two and nine times. This chain uses TRBV6-2 or TRBV6-3 with TRBJ2-1; 8 bases fit TRBD1. V lost 2 bases and J lost 8; bases outside the gene matches: 11. The CDR3 extends over 16 amino acids. Germline values: CDR1 MNHEY, CDR2 SVGEGT. The CDR3 DNA is TGTGCCAGCAGTTACCCTGGACAGGGACGAGACTATGAGCAGTTCTTC. It yields the protein CASSYPGQGRDYEQFF.

This clonotype was picked up many times. The rearrangement uses TRBV5-1 and TRBJ2-3, with D perhaps assigned TRBD1 or TRBD2 (5 bases each). The germline gives CDR1 SGHRS, CDR2 YFSETQ. This CDR3 spans 14 amino acids. Trimming shortened V by 4 bases and J by 4 bases, and 13 bases separated the two germline ends. The CDR3 bases are TGCGCCAGCAGCCTGGGACCAGCCCCAGATACGCAGTATTTT. Amino acid sequence: CASSLGPAPDTQYF.

This clonotype was seen a few times. V is TRBV4-2 and J is TRBJ1-4; unclear D gene. CDR1 and CDR2 from the germline V gene are LGHNA and YNFKEQ. This CDR3 is built from 12 residues. The germline V and J ends were trimmed by 2 bases and 8 bases, with 6 bases remaining between them. The CDR3 reads CASSQITEKLFF. The CDR3, as DNA: TGTGCCAGCAGCCAAATTACGGAAAAACTGTTTTTT.

This clonotype was seen ten or more times. This rearrangement joins TRBV2 to TRBJ2-2; 9 positions agree with TRBD1. Germline trimming cut 1 base from V and 6 bases from J; bases unmatched to any gene: 3. CDR3 size: 15 residues. Germline V gene sequence: CDR1 SNHLY, CDR2 FYNNEI. The chain's CDR3 is CASSEGGQGAGELFF. DNA for the CDR3: TGTGCCAGCAGTGAAGGGGGACAGGGAGCCGGGGAGCTGTTTTTT.

V gene TRBV2 combines with J gene TRBJ1-6; D uncertain. V lost 6 bases to trimming and J lost 8 bases, with 11 bases between them. Germline CDR1 is SNHLY and CDR2 is FYNNEI. This CDR3 region has 13 residues. The CDR3 spells CASRRSLDSPLHF. The CDR3 DNA reads as TGTGCCAGCAGAAGATCCCTAGATTCACCCCTCCACTTT.

The V call is TRBV11-2, the J call TRBJ2-7; 10 nucleotides line up with TRBD1. This CDR3 spans 17 amino acids. The germline V gene has CDR1 SGHAT and CDR2 FQNNGV. Unmatched junction bases numbered 12, after V lost 5 bases and J lost 2 bases. CDR3 sequence: CASSKIGGDRGTYEQYF. CDR3 nucleotide sequence: TGTGCCAGCAGCAAAATCGGCGGGGACAGGGGTACCTACGAGCAGTACTTC.

The rearrangement joins TRBV20-1 to TRBJ2-2, with D tentatively TRBD1 (6 bases). Trimming removed 6 bases at V and 5 bases at J, with 28 bases between. The CDR3 covers 18 residues. Looked up from germline, CDR1 is DFQATT and CDR2 is SNEGSKA (reference sequence). The CDR3 region is CSARRRTDFPLGTGELFF. The CDR3 DNA is TGCAGTGCCAGGAGAAGGACAGATTTTCCCCTCGGAACCGGGGAGCTGTTTTTT.

This clonotype was counted at least ten times. The chain combines TRBV19 with TRBJ2-7; 7 nucleotides match TRBD2. CDR1 is LNHDA and CDR2 is SQIVND in the germline V gene (reference sequence). The V gene end was trimmed by 8 bases and the J gene end by 2 bases; junction bases not matched to a gene: 12. The CDR3 covers 15 residues. CDR3 region: CASRPVAGLTYEQYF. CDR3 bases: TGTGCCAGTCGACCGGTAGCGGGTTTAACCTACGAGCAGTACTTC.

CDR3 sequence reads: CASSSGQERPEVRGYTF. CDR3 coding DNA: TGTGCCAGCAGCTCGGGACAGGAGAGGCCCGAAGTTAGGGGCTACACCTTC. The rearrangement uses TRBV7-2 and TRBJ1-2; 8 bases are a match to TRBD1. V shed 4 bases, J shed 8 bases, and the junction held 18 bases outside the gene matches. Germline V gene sequence: CDR1 SGHTA, CDR2 FQGNSA. The CDR3 is made up of 17 amino acids.

This clonotype turned up a few times. The chain carries TRBV12-3 or TRBV12-4 and TRBJ2-7, with a possible D match to TRBD2 (5 bases). The CDR3 loop spans 13 amino acids. The V end lost 1 base, the J end lost 5 bases, and 9 bases lay between the germline ends. CDR3 coding DNA: TGTGCCAGCAGTTTAGTGGAGGCTGACGAGCAGTACGTC. It encodes CASSLVEADEQYV.

The V call is TRBV7-7, the J call TRBJ2-3; D gene uncertain. This CDR3 has 15 residues. With 0 bases removed from V and 3 bases from J, the gap between germline ends came to 10 bases. Germline V gene data show CDR1 as SSHAT and CDR2 as FNYEAQ (reference sequence). This chain's CDR3 is CASSLAGTPTDTQYF. The CDR3 DNA sequence: TGTGCCAGCAGCTTAGCGGGTACACCAACAGATACGCAGTATTTT.

In its sample, this clonotype was seen many times. V and J are TRBV5-1 and TRBJ2-1; D is undetermined. The germline CDR1 and CDR2 sequences are SGHRS and YFSETQ. The CDR3 contains 14 residues. Trimming took off 0 bases at V and 4 bases at J, with 8 bases between the two ends. CDR3 sequence: CASSLAGEYNEQFF. As DNA, the CDR3 is TGCGCCAGCAGCTTGGCCGGTGAATACAATGAGCAGTTCTTC.

V and J are TRBV5-1 and TRBJ1-2; TRBD1 agrees at 8 bases. CDR3 length: 16 residues. The germline gives CDR1 SGHRS, CDR2 YFSETQ. The junction had 12 bases not matched to a gene; V was cut back by 5 bases and J by 3 bases. The chain's CDR3 is CASSSTAGGRDYGYTF. The CDR3 DNA reads as TGCGCCAGCAGTTCTACGGCAGGGGGCAGGGACTATGGCTACACCTTC.

The CDR3 DNA follows: TGTGCCAGCAGAGACCGGACAGGGTATGAAAAACTGTTTTTT. Protein: CASRDRTGYEKLFF. J is TRBJ1-4 and V is TRBV6-5; 8 nucleotides line up with TRBD1. CDR1 and CDR2 (germline): MNHEY, SVGAGI. This CDR3 has 14 amino acids. With 6 bases clipped from V and 6 bases from J, the junction kept 6 bases outside the gene matches.

This clonotype turned up a few times. The rearrangement joins TRBV20-1 to TRBJ2-7; D call uncertain. V dropped 1 base and J dropped 9 bases, with 10 bases sitting between them. The CDR3 is made up of 11 amino acids. Germline lookup yields CDR1 DFQATT and CDR2 SNEGSKA (reference sequence). The CDR3 here is CSARGPPGQYF. The CDR3 region has the DNA TGCAGTGCTAGAGGTCCCCCCGGGCAGTACTTC.

The sample holds a few counts of this clonotype. The V call is TRBV10-1, the J call TRBJ2-3, with 7 nucleotides matching TRBD1. Losses at the gene ends were 3 bases for V and 3 bases for J; bases not matched to a gene: 12. The CDR3 extends over 17 amino acids. From germline, CDR1 is WNHNN and CDR2 SYGVQD (reference sequence). CDR3 DNA sequence: TGCGCCAGCAGTGAATCGAGGGGGCAGTATCGTACAGATACGCAGTATTTT. Its translation: CASSESRGQYRTDTQYF.

The chain carries TRBV5-5 and TRBJ1-2; D is uncertain. CDR3 size: 14 residues. The germline V and J ends were trimmed by 6 bases and 0 bases, with 12 bases remaining between them. Germline V lookup: CDR1 SGHKS, CDR2 YYEKEE (reference sequence). CDR3 coding DNA: TGTGCCAGCACCATTTCTACAGCTAACTATGGCTACACCTTC. Translating gives CASTISTANYGYTF.

This clonotype showed up just a few times. V and J are TRBV20-1 and TRBJ1-2; D uncertain. The CDR3 contains 12 residues. The V end was cut by 7 bases, the J end by 4 bases, with 13 bases between. The V gene's germline CDR1 is DFQATT and CDR2 SNEGSKA (reference sequence). The CDR3 coding sequence is TGCAGTGGGAGGGCGTCCCCCTATGGCTACACCTTC. Translation gives CSGRASPYGYTF.

In this sample, this clonotype turned up a few times. The chain recombines TRBV28 with TRBJ2-7; TRBD1 matches at 9 bases. The V and J ends lost 4 bases and 4 bases, in that order; junction bases with no gene match: 5. The V gene's germline CDR1 is MDHEN and CDR2 SYDVKM. The CDR3 has 14 amino acids. The CDR3 DNA reads TGTGCCAGCAGTTCTGACAGGGGGACATACGAGCAGTACGTC. The encoded protein is CASSSDRGTYEQYV.

The table lists this clonotype with a few counts. This chain uses TRBV12-3 or TRBV12-4 with TRBJ1-2; 9 bases fit TRBD1. The CDR3 sequence is 15 residues long. J was trimmed by 5 bases and V by 7 bases; bases with no gene match: 11. The CDR3 reads CASTPGTGSAYGYTF. The CDR3 nucleotides are TGTGCCAGCACTCCCGGGACAGGGTCGGCGTATGGCTACACCTTC.